The entry that follows covers one TCR beta chain sequence. This sample was taken from a study of regulatory T cells in long-lasting Graves disease. For TCR beta, libraries came from iRepertoire HTBI primers and Arm-PCR of CDR3 regions. TCRdb reprocessed the multiplex PCR reads via MiXCR and lists one record per CDR3 protein. The sample contains about 440,000 distinct CDR3 sequences, 15% of which appear only once. Deletions cut 1 base from V and 4 bases from J, with 7 bases between. The germline CDR1 and CDR2 sequences are DFQATT and SNEGSKA (reference sequence). The CDR3 has 12 amino acids. The time point denotes: newly diagnosed GD, antithyroid drugs for less than 3 months. Construction of the TCR library relied on RNA isolated from PBMCs. These data were likewise used in another study, on T cells in Graves' hyperthyroidism and ophthalmopathy. Turning to that study: Thyroid ultrasound and orbital computed tomography, with clinical symptoms and serum thyroxine and TRAb, informed diagnoses. HTBI primers were employed in a first-round RT-PCR of the TCR CDR3.

Sequenced material: peripheral blood mononuclear cells (PBMCs), taken at new diagnosis, from a patient treated with antithyroid drugs. This TCR was sampled from a woman between 25 and 40 years old with Graves disease. The V call is TRBV20-1, the J call TRBJ2-5; TRBD2 might be the D (5 bases). CDR3 nucleotide sequence: TGCAGTGCTAGAGTCAGCGGAGAGACCCAGTACTTC. This codes for CSARVSGETQYF.